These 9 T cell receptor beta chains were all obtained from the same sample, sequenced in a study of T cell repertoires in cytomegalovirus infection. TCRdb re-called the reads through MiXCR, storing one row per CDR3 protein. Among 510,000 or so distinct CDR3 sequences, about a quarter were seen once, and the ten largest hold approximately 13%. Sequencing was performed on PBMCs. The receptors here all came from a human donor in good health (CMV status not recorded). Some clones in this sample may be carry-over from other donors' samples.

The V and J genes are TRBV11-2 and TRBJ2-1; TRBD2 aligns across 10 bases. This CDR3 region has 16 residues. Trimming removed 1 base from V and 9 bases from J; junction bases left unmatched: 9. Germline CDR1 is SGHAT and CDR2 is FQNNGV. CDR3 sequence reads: CASSLVGLAGVGEQFF. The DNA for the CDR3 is TGTGCCAGCAGCTTAGTTGGGCTAGCGGGAGTCGGTGAGCAGTTCTTC.

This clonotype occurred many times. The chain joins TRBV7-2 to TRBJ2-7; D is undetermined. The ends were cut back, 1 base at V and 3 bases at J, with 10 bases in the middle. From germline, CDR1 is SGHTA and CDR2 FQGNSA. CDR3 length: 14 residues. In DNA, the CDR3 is TGTGCCAGCAGCTTAGACACTCCGAGCTACGAGCAGTACTTC. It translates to CASSLDTPSYEQYF.

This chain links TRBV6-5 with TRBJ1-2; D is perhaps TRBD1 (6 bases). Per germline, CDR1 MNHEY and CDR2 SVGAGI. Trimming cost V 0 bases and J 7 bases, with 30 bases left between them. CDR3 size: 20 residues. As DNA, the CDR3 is TGTGCCAGCAGTTACTCTAGCGGGCTCAGGGGACCACGGGCTTTGTCTGGCTACACCTTC. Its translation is CASSYSSGLRGPRALSGYTF.

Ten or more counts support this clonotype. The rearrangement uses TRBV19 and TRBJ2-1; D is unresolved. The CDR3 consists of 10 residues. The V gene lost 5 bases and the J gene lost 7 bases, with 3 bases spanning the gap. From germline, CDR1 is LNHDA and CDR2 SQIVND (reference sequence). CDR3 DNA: TGTGCCAGTAGTGGAAATGAGCAGTTCTTC. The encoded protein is CASSGNEQFF.

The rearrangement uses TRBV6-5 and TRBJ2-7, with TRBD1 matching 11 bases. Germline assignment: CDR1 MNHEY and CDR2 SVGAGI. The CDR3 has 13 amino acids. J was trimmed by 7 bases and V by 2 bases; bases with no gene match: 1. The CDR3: CASSYGTGGEQYV. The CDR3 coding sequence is TGTGCCAGCAGTTACGGGACAGGGGGTGAGCAGTACGTC.

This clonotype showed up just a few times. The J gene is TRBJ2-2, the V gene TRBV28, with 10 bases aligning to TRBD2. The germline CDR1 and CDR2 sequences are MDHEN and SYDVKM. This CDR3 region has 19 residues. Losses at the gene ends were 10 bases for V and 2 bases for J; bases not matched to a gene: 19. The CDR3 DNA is TGTGCCAATCCCGTGGGAGGTAGCGGGAGGACCTCAAACACCGGGGAGCTGTTTTTT. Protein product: CANPVGGSGRTSNTGELFF.

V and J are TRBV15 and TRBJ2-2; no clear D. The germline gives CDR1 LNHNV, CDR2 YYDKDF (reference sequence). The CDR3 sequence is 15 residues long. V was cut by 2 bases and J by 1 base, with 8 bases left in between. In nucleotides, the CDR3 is TGTGCCACCAGCAGACAGGTCATGAACACCGGGGAGCTGTTTTTT. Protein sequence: CATSRQVMNTGELFF.

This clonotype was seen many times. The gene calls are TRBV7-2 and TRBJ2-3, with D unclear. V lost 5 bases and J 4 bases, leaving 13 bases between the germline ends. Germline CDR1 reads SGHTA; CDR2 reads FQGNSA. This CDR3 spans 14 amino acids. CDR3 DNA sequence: TGTGCCAGCAGCCCACGGGTTGGATCAGATACGCAGTATTTT. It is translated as CASSPRVGSDTQYF.

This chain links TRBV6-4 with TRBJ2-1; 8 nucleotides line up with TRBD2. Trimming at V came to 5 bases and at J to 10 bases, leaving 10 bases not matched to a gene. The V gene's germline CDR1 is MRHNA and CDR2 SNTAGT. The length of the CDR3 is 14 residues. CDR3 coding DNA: TGTGCCAGCAGTTCCCCCCGGGAGGGCCGCGAGCAGTTCTTC. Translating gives CASSSPREGREQFF.